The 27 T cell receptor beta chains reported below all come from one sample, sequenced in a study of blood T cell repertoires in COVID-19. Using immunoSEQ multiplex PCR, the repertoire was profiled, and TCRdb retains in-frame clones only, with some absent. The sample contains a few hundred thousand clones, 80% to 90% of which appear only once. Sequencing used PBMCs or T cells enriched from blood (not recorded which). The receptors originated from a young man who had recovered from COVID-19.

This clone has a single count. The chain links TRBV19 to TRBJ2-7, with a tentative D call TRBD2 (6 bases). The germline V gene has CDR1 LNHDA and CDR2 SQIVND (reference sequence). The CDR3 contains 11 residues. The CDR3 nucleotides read TGTCGCCCCGGGAGAGGCGACGAGCAGTACTTC. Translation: CRPGRGDEQYF.

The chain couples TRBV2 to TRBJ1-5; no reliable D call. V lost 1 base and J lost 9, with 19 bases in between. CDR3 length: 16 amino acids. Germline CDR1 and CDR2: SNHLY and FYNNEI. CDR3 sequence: CASSEGGGRVDSPQHF. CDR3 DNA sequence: TGTGCCAGCAGTGAAGGTGGTGGGAGAGTCGATTCGCCCCAGCATTTT.

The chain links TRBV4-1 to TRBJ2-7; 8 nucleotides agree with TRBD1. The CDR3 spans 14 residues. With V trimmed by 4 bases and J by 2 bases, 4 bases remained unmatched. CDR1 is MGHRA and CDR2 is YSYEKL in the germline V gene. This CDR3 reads CASSLIQGAYEQYF. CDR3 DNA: TGCGCCAGCAGCCTTATACAGGGGGCCTACGAGCAGTACTTC.

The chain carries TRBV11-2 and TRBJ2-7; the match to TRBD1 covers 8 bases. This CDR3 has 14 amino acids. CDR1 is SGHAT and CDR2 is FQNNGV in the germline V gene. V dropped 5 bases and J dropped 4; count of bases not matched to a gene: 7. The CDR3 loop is CASSNDRGGYEQYF. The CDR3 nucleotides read TGTGCCAGCAGCAATGACAGGGGAGGTTACGAGCAGTACTTC.

For the CDR3, the DNA is TGCGCCAGCAGTGAGTTCGGTTCTCCGAGGCAGTACTTC. Protein: CASSEFGSPRQYF. This sequence joins TRBV10-1 and TRBJ2-7; D is undetermined. CDR3 length equals 13 residues. Trimming pared 1 base from V and 9 bases from J, leaving 13 bases between. Germline V lookup: CDR1 WNHNN, CDR2 SYGVQD (reference sequence).

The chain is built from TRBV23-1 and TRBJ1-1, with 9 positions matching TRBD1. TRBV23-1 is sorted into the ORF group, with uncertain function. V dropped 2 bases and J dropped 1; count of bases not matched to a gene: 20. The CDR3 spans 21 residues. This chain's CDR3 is CASSQPRRRDREQTGNTEAFF. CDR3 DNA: TGCGCCAGCAGTCAACCAAGACGTAGGGACAGGGAACAAACGGGGAACACTGAAGCTTTCTTT.

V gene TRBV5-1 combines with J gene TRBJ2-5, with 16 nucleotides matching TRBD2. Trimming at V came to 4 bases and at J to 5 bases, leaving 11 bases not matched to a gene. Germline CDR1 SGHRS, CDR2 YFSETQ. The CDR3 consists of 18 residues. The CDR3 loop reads CASSPGLAGGQHGETQYF. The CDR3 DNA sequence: TGCGCCAGCAGCCCGGGACTAGCGGGGGGGCAGCATGGGGAGACCCAGTACTTC.

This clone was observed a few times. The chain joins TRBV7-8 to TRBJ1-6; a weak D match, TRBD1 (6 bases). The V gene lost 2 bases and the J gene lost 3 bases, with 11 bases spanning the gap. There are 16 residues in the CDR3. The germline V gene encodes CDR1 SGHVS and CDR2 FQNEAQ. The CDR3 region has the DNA TGTGCCAGCAGCTTACAGGGGAGAGTCTATAATTCACCCCTCCACTTT. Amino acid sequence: CASSLQGRVYNSPLHF.

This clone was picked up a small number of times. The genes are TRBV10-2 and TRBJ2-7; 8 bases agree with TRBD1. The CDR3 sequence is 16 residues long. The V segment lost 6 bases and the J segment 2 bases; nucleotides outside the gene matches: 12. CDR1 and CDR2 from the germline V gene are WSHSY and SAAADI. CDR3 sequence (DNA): TGCGCCAGCAGGAGGGTAGTCGGACAGGGTCCCTACGAGCAGTACTTC. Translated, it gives CASRRVVGQGPYEQYF.

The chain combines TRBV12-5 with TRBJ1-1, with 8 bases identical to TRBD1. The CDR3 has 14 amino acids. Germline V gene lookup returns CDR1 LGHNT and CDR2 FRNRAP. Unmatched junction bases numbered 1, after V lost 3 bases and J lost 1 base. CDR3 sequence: CASGFGTGNTEAFF. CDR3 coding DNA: TGTGCTAGTGGTTTCGGGACAGGGAACACTGAAGCTTTCTTT.

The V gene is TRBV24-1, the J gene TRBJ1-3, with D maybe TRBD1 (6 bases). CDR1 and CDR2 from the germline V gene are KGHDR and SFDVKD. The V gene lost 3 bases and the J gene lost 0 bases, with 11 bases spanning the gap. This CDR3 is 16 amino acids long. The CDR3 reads CATSDPRDNSGNTIYF. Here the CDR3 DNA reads TGTGCCACCAGTGATCCCCGGGACAACTCTGGAAACACCATATATTTT.

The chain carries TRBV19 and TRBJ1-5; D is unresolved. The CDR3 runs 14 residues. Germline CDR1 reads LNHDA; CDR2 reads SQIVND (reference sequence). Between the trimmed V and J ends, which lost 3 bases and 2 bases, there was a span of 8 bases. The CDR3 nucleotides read TGTGCCAGTAGTATCAGCCGGGGCAATCAGCCCCAGCATTTT. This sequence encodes CASSISRGNQPQHF.

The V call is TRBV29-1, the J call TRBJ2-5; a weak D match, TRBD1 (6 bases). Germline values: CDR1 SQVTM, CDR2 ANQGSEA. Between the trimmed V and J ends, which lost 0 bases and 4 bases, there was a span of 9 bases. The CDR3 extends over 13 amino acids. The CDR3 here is CSVEEGGIETQYF. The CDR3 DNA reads TGCAGCGTTGAAGAAGGGGGTATAGAGACCCAGTACTTC.

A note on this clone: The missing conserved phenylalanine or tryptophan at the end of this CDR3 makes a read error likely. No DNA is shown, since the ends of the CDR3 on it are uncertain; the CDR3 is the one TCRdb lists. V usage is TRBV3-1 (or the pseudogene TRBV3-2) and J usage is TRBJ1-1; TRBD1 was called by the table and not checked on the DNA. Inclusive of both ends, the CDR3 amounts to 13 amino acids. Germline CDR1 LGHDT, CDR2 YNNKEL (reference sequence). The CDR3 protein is CASSQAGGILSFA.

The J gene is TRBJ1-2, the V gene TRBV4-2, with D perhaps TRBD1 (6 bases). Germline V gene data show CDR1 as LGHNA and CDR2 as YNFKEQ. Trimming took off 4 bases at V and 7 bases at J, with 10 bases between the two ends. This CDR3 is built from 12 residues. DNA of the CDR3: TGTGCCAGCAGCCTTTCACAGGGTGGCTACACCTTC. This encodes CASSLSQGGYTF.

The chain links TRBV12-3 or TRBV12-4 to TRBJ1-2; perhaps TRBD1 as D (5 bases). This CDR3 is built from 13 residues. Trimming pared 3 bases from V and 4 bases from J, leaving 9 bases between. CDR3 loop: CASSFGQLYGYTF. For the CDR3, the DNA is TGTGCCAGCAGTTTTGGACAACTCTATGGCTACACCTTC.

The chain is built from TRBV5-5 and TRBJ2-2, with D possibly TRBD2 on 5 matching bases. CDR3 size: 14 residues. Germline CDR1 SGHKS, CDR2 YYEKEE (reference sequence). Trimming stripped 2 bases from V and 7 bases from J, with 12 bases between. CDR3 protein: CASSLGGWNGELFF. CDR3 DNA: TGTGCCAGCAGCTTAGGCGGGTGGAACGGGGAGCTGTTTTTT.

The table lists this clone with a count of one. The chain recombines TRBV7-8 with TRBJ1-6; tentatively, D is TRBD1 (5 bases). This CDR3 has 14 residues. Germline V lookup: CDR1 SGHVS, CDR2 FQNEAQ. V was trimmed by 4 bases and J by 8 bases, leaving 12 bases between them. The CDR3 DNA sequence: TGTGCCAGCAGCTCCAGGGTTGGGGATTCACCCCTCCACTTT. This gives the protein CASSSRVGDSPLHF.

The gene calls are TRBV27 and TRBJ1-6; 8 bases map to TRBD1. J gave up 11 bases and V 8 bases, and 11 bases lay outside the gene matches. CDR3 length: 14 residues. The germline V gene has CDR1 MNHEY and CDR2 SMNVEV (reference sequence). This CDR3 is CASPGGLEVAPLHF. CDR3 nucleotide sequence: TGTGCCAGCCCAGGGGGCCTCGAGGTGGCACCCCTCCACTTT.

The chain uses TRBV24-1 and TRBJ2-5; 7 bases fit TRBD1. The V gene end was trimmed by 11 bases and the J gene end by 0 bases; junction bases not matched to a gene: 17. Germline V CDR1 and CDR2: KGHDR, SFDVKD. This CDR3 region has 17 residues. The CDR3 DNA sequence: TGTGCCAAACCGCGAAGACAGGGCCCAATTGACCAAGAGACCCAGTACTTC. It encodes CAKPRRQGPIDQETQYF.

The CDR3 region is CAWSVRSPFYYGYTF. The DNA of the CDR3 is TGTGCCTGGAGTGTTCGTAGTCCCTTCTACTATGGCTACACCTTC. The chain is built from TRBV30 and TRBJ1-2, with D hard to call. Germline lookup yields CDR1 GTSNPN and CDR2 SVGIG (reference sequence). V lost 0 bases to trimming and J lost 3 bases, with 14 bases between them. This CDR3 is 15 amino acids long.

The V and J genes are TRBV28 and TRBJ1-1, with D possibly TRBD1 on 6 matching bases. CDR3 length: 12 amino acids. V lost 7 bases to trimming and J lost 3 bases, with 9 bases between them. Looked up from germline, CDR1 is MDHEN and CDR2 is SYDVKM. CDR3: CASTRGYTEAFF. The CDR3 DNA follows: TGTGCCAGCACGAGGGGGTACACTGAAGCTTTCTTT.

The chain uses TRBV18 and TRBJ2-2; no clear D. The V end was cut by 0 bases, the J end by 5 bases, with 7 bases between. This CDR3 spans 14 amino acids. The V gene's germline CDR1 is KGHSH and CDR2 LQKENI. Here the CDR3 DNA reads TGTGCCAGCTCACCACCGGCTAGAACCGGGGAGCTGTTTTTT. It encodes CASSPPARTGELFF. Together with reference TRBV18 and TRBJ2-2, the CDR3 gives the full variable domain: NAGVMQNPRHLVRRRGQEARLRCSPMKGHSHVYWYRQLPEEGLKFMVYLQKENIIDESGMPKERFSAEFPKEGPSILRIQQVVRGDSAAYFCASSPPARTGELFFGEGSRLTVL.

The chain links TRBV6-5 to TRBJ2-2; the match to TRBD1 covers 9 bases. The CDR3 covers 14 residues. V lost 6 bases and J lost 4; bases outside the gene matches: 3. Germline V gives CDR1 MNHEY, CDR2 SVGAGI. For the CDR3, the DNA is TGTGCCAGCAGGGGGACAGGGAGCACCGGGGAGCTGTTTTTT. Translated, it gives CASRGTGSTGELFF.

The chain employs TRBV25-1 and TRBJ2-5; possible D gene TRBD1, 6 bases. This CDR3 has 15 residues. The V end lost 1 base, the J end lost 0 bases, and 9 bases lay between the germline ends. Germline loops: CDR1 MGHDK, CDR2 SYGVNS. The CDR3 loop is CASSELDSNQETQYF. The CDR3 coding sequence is TGTGCCAGCAGTGAATTGGACAGTAACCAAGAGACCCAGTACTTC.

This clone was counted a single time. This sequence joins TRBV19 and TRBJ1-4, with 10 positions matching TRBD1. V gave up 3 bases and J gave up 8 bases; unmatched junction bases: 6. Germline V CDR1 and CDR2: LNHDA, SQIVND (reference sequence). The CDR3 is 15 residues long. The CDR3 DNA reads TGTGCCAGTAGTATCGGTTTGGACAGGGGGGAAAAACTGTTTTTT. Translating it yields CASSIGLDRGEKLFF.

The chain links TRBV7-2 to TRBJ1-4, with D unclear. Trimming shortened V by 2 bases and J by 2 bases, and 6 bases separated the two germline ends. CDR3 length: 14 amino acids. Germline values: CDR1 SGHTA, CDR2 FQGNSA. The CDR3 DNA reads TGTGCCAGCAGCTTATCCGCGACTAATGAAAAACTGTTTTTT. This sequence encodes CASSLSATNEKLFF.